This T cell receptor beta chain stems from a study of T cell repertoires in cytomegalovirus infection. Whole-study context: It was recently identified HLA-C-restricted and well-studied HLA-B-restricted CMV epitopes that the study used. Through public TCR beta signatures, both CMV infection and matching HLA type were indicated. Study-level findings and limits: Cumulative frequency (of public TCR beta family members) identified carriers of CMV plus the relevant HLA. The ex vivo response was dominated by HLA-C-restricted CMV-specific TCR beta clonotypes.

A remark on this clonotype: No antigen is known for it.

TCRdb reprocessed the reads with MiXCR, giving one entry per CDR3 protein. The data hold around 430,000 distinct CDR3 sequences, with approximately 42% observed a single time. The CDR3 loop spans 15 amino acids. The ends lost 4 bases at V and 8 bases at J; junction bases unmatched: 14. Germline V gene lookup returns CDR1 SGHKS and CDR2 YYEKEE (reference sequence). The genes are TRBV5-5 and TRBJ1-2; TRBD1 agrees at 7 bases. The clonotype was recovered from a human donor in good health (CMV status not recorded). Some clones in this sample may be carry-over from other donors' samples. The sequencing used cultured PBMCs, collected from culture after CMV antigen stimulation. CDR3 coding DNA: TGTGCCAGCAGCGTCGGGACAGCTGAACTCGCGGGCTACACCTTC. It yields the protein CASSVGTAELAGYTF.